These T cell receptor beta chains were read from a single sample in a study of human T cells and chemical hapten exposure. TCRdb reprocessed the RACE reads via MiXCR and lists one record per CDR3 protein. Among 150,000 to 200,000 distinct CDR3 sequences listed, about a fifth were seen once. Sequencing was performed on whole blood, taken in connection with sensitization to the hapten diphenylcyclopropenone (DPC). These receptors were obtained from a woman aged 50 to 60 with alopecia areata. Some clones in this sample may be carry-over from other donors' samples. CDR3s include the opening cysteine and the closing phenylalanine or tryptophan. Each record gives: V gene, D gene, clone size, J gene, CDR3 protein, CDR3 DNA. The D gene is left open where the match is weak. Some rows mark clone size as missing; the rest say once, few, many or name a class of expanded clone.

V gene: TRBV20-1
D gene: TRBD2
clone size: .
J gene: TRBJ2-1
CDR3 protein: CSASASGLYNEQFF
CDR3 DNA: TGCAGTGCTTCGGCTAGCGGGCTCTACAATGAGCAGTTCTTC

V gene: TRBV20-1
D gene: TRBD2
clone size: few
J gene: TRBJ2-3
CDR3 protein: CSAPVPSSGFTDTQYF
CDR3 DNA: TGCAGTGCGCCCGTCCCTTCTAGCGGGTTCACAGATACGCAGTATTTT

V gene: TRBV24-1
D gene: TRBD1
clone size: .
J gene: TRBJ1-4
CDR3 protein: CATSDGGQGYEKLFF
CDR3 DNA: TGTGCCACCAGTGATGGGGGACAGGGGTACGAAAAACTGTTTTTT

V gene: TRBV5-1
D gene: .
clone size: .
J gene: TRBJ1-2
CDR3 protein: CASSLLQGSGYGYTF
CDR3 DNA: TGCGCCAGCAGTCTTTTACAGGGTTCAGGCTATGGCTACACCTTC

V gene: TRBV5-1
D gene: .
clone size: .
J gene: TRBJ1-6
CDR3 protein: CASSLEDRGSPLHF
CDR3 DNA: TGCGCCAGCAGCTTGGAGGACAGAGGATCACCCCTCCACTTT

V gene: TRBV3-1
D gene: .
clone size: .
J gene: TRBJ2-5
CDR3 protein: CASSQVQPSETQYF
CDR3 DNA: TGTGCCAGCAGCCAAGTCCAGCCGTCGGAGACCCAGTACTTC

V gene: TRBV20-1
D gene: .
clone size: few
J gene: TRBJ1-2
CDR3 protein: CSAAPLASQGQYGYTF
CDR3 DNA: TGCAGTGCTGCTCCCCTGGCCTCTCAGGGTCAGTATGGCTACACCTTC

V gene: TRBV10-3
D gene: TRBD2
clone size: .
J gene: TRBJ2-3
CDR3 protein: CAISTRTSGVRDTQYF
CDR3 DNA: TGTGCCATCAGTACTCGGACTAGCGGAGTTCGAGATACGCAGTATTTT

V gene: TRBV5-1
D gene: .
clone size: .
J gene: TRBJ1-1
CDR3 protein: CASSLGPKTEAFF
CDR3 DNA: TGCGCCAGCAGCTTGGGCCCGAAAACTGAAGCTTTCTTT

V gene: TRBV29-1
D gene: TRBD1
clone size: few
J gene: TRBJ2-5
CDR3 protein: CSTGHRGLQETQYF
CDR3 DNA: TGCAGTACGGGGCACAGGGGGCTCCAAGAGACCCAGTACTTC

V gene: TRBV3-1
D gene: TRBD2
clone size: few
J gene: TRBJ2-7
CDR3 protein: CASSHPLGGRAYEQYF
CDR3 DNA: TGTGCCAGCAGCCACCCTTTGGGCGGGAGGGCCTACGAGCAGTACTTC

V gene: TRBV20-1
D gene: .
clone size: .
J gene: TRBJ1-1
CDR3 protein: CSARVYGTGTEAFF
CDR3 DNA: TGCAGTGCTAGAGTTTACGGGACGGGAACTGAAGCTTTCTTT

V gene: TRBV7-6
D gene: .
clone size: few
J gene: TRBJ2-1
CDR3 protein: CASSAGSGVYNEQFF
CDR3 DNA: TGTGCCAGCAGTGCCGGTAGCGGCGTTTACAATGAGCAGTTCTTC

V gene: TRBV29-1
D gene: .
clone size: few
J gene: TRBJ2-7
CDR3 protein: CSVEGQEDYEQYF
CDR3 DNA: TGCAGCGTTGAAGGACAGGAAGACTACGAGCAGTACTTC

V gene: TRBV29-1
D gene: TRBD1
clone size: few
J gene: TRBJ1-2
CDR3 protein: CSVEDPDRGNGYGYTF
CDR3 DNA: TGCAGCGTTGAAGATCCGGACAGGGGTAACGGCTATGGCTACACCTTC

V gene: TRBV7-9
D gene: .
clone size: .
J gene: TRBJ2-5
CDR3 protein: CASSQFNGSQETQYF
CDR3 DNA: TGTGCCAGCAGCCAGTTCAATGGGAGCCAAGAGACCCAGTACTTC

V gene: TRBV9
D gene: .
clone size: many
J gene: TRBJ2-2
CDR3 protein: CASSASGQGRAGELFF
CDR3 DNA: TGTGCCAGCAGCGCTAGCGGCCAGGGGCGGGCCGGGGAGCTGTTTTTT

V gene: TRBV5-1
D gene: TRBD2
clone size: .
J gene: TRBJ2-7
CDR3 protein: CASSTGLAGEQYEQYF
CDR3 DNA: TGCGCCAGCAGCACCGGACTAGCGGGGGAACAATACGAGCAGTACTTC

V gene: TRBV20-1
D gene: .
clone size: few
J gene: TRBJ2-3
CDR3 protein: CSARGATDTQYF
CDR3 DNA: TGCAGTGCTAGAGGGGCCACAGATACGCAGTATTTT

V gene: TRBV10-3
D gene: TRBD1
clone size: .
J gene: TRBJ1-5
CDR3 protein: CAISEGQGNQPQHF
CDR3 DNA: TGTGCCATCAGTGAGGGACAGGGAAATCAGCCCCAGCATTTT

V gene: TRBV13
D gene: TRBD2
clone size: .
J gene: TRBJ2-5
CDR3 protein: CASSAGGLETQYF
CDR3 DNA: TGTGCCAGCTCGGCGGGAGGATTAGAGACCCAGTACTTC

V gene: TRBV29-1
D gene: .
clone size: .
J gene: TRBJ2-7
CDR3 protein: CSARLAQSSYEQYF
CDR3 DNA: TGCAGCGCCAGGTTAGCCCAAAGCTCCTACGAGCAGTACTTC